The following is a TCR beta chain sequence with its context. Its target is not known. Trimming at V came to 3 bases and at J to 4 bases, leaving 1 base not matched to a gene. Germline CDR1 reads SGHDN; CDR2 reads FVKESK. This CDR3 region has 14 residues. This record belongs to a study of cytomegalovirus exposure and HLA in healthy donors. Study-level information: Earlier, 90 million to 140 million unique TCR beta sequences were recovered from 200 million or so T cells by an analysis.

It was with 60 Vbeta and 13 Jbeta primers that the PCR ran. Assay used: immunoSEQ multiplex PCR; TCRdb lists only in-frame clones, some missing. The sample yields about 96,000 clones, roughly 79% seen once. General observations from the study: Listed as cytomegalovirus-associated were 150 or so TCR beta chains. Among the CMV-associated chains, three were confirmed in vitro as specific for CMV antigens. Prior analysis indicated that the majority of TCR beta V segments exhibited productivity approximately 87% or approximately 30% of the time.

V usage is TRBV14 and J usage is TRBJ2-2, with 8 bases matching TRBD1. The sample comprised PBMCs. The clonotype was recovered from a female donor in good health and CMV-seropositive. The CDR3 protein is CASSHDRGTGELFF. CDR3 nucleotides: TGTGCCAGCAGCCACGACAGGGGCACCGGGGAGCTGTTTTTT.